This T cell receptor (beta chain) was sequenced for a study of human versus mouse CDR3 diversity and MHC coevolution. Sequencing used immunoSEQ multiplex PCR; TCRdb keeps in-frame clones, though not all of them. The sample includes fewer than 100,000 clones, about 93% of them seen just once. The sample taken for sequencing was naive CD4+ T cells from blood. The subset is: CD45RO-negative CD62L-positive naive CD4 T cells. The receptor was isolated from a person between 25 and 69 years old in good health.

CDR3 nucleotide sequence: TGCGCCAGCAGCTTAGGAGACAGGGAAAATCTGCAGTACTTC. It codes for CASSLGDRENLQYF. V gene TRBV5-1 combines with J gene TRBJ2-7; 7 bases are a match to TRBD1. Trimming at V came to 2 bases and at J to 9 bases, leaving 11 bases not matched to a gene. The germline gives CDR1 SGHRS, CDR2 YFSETQ. The CDR3 totals 14 residues.